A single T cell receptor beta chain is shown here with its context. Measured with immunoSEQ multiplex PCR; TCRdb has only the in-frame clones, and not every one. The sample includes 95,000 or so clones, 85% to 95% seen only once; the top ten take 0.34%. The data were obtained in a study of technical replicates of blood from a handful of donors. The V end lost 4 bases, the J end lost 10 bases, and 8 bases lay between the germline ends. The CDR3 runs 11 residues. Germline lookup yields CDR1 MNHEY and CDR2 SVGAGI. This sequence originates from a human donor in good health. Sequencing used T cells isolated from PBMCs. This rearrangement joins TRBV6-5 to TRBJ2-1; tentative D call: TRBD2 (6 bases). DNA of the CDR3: TGTGCCAGCAGTTTAGGACTAGAGCAGTTCTTC. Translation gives CASSLGLEQFF.